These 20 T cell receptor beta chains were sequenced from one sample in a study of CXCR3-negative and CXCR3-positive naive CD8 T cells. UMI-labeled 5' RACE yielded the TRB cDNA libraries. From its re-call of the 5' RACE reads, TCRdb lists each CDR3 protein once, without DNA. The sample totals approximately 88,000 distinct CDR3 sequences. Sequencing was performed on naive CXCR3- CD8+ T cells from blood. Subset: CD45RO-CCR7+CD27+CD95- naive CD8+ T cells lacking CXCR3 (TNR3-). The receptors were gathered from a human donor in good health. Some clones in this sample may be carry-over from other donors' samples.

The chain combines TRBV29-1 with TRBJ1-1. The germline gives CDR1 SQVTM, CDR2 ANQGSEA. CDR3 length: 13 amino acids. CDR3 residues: CSSGGWGYTEAFF.

CDR3: CASSYQGYEQYF. This chain uses TRBV5-1 with TRBJ2-7; TCRdb's D call, TRBD1, is unchecked because there is no DNA. CDR3 length: 12 residues. Looked up from germline, CDR1 is SGHRS and CDR2 is YFSETQ.

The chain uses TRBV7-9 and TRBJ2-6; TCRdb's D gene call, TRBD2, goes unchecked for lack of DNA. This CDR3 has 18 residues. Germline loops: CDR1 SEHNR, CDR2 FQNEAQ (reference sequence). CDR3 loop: CASSPPFNSGLRANVLTF.

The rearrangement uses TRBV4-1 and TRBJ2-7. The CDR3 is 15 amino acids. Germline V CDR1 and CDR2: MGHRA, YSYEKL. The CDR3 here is CASSQVLYGNYEQYF.

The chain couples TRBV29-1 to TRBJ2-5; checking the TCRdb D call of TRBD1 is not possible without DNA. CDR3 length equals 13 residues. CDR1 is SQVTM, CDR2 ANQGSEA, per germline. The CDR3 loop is CSVEGANQETQYF.

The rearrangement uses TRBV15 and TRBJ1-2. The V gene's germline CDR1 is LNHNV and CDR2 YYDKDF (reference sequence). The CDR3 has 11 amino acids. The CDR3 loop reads CATSTGYGYTF.

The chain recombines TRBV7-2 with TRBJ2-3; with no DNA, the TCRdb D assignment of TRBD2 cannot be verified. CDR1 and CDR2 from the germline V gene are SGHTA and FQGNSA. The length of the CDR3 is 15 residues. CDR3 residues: CASSRTASGADTQYF.

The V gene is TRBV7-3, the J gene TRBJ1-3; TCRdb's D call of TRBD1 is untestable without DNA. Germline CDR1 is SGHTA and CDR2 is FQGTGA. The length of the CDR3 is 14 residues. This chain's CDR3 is CASSWGGDGNTIYF. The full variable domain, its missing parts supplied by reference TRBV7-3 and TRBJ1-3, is GAGVSQTPSNKVTEKGKYVELRCDPISGHTALYWYRQSLGQGPEFLIYFQGTGAADDSGLPNDRFFAVRPEGSVSTLKIQRTERGDSAVYLCASSWGGDGNTIYFGEGSWLTVV.

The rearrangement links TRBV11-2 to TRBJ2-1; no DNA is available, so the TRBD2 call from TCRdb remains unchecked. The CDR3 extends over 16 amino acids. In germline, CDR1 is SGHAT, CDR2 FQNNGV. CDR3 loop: CASSLERGGRYSEQFF. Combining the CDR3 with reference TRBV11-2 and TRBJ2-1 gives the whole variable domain EAGVAQSPRYKIIEKRQSVAFWCNPISGHATLYWYQQILGQGPKLLIQFQNNGVVDDSQLPKDRFSAERLKGVDSTLKIQPAKLEDSAVYLCASSLERGGRYSEQFFGPGTRLTVL.

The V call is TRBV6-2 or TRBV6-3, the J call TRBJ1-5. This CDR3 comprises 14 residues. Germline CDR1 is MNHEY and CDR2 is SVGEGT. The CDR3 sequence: CASSPRIGNQPQHF.

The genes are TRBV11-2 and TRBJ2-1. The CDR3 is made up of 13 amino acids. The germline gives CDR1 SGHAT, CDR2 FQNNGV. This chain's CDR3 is CASSLDPITEQFF.

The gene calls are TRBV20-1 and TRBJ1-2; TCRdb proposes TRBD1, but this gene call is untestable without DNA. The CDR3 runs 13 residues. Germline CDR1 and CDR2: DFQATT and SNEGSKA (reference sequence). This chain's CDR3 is CSAREQGNYGYTF.

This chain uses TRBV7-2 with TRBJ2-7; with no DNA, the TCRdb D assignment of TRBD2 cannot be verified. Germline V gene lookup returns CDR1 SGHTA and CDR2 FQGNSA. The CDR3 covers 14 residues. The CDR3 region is CASSHAGPFGEQYF.

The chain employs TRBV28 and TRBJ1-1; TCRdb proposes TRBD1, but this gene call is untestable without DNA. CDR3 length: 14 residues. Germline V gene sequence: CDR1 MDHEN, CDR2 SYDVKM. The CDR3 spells CASNPQGRNTEAFF.

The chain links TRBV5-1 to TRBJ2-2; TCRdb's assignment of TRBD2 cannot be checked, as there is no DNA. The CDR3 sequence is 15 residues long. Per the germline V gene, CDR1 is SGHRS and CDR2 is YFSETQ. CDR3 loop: CASSPRRQNTGELFF.

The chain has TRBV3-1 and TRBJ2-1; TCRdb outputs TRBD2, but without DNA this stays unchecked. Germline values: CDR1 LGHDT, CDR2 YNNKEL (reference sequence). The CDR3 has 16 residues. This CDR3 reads CASSQEGLPIGDEQFF.

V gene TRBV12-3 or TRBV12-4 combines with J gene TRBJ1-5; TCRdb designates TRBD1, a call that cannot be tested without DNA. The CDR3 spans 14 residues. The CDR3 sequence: CASSLGDTNQPQHF.

The CDR3: CATSRGAWTSGNTDTQYF. This rearrangement joins TRBV15 to TRBJ2-3; with no DNA, the TCRdb D assignment of TRBD2 cannot be verified. The germline V gene has CDR1 LNHNV and CDR2 YYDKDF (reference sequence). CDR3 length: 18 amino acids.

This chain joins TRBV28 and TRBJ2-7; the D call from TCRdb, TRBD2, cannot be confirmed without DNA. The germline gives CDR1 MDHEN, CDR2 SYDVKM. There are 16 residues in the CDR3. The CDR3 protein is CASSLLAESGEDEQYF.

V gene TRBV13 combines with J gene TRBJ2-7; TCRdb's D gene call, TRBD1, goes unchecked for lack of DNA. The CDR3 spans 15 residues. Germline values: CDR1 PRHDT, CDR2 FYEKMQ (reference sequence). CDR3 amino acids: CASSATGQGGHEQYF.